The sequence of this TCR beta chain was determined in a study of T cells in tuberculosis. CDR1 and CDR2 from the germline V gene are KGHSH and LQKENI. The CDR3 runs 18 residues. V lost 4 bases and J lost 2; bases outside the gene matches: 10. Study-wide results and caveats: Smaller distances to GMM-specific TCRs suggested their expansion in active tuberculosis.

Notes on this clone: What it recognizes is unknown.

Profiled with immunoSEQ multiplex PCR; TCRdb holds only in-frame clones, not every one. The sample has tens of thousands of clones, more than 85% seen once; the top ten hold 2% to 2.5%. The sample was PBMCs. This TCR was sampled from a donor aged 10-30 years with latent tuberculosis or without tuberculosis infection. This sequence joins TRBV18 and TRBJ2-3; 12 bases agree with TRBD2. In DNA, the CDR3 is TGTGCCAGCTCACTCCCTAGCGGGAGGGCCTGGATCACAGATACGCAGTATTTT. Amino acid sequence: CASSLPSGRAWITDTQYF.